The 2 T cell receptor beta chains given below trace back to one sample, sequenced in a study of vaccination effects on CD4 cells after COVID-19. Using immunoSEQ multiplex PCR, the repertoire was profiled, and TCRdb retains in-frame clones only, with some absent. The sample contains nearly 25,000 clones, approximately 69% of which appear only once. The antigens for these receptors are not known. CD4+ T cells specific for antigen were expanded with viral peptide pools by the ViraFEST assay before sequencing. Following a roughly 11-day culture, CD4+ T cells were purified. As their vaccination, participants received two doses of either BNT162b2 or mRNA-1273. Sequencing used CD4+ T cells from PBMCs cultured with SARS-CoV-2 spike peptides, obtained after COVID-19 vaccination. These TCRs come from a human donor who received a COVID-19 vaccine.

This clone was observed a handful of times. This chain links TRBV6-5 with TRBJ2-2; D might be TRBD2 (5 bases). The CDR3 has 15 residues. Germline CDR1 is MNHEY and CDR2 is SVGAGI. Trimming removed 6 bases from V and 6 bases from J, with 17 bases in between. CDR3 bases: TGTGCCAGCAGGTGGACTGCCAACGAGGCCGGGGAGCTGTTTTTT. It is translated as CASRWTANEAGELFF.

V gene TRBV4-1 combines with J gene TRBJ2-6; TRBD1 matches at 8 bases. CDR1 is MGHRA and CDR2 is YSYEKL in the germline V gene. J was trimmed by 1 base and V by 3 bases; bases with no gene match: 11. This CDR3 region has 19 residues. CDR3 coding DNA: TGCGCCAGCAGCCATCAATCAGGCAGGGGGCAGTCTGGGGCCAACGTCCTGACTTTC. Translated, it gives CASSHQSGRGQSGANVLTF.